The subject of this entry is one T cell receptor beta chain. Its specificity is unknown. According to the study, genomic DNA was the template for TCR beta VDJ and CDR3 profiling. TCRdb redid the calling of the reads with MiXCR, one entry per CDR3 protein. Among around 230,000 distinct CDR3 sequences listed, 61% were seen once. The source of the sample is a study of CD8+CD57+ T cells in acquired aplastic anemia. Overall study context: Isolated CD4+ and CD8+ cells, once sorted, yielded DNA averaging approximately 3 ug. Approximately 11 million reads, on average, were obtained for CD4+ cells from healthy donors.

The CDR3 is 14 residues long. Germline V lookup: CDR1 DFQATT, CDR2 SNEGSKA (reference sequence). V gave up 2 bases and J gave up 9 bases, with 14 bases separating them. Study-wide points: Between patients and controls, around 30 CD8+ CDR3 sequences were found in common.

This TCR derives from a human donor in good health. The chain recombines TRBV20-1 with TRBJ1-6, with no clear D. The sample consisted of sorted CD4+, CD8+, or CD8+CD57+ T cells (not recorded which) from PBMCs. This chain's CDR3 is CSARRLGSGSPLHF. The CDR3 region has the DNA TGCAGTGCTAGAAGACTGGGGTCGGGTTCACCCCTCCACTTT.